Shown below are 7 T cell receptor beta chains from a single sample sequenced in a study of human T cells and chemical hapten exposure. TCRdb independently ran MiXCR on the RACE reads; one entry per CDR3 protein. The sample holds some 41,000 distinct CDR3 sequences, around 3.8% seen once. Time point noted: patch test 1, 2 weeks after DPC sensitization. Treatment defined: therapeutic diphenylcyclopropenone sensitization with weekly scalp DPC. The authors extracted total RNA from unfractionated whole blood. The specimen was whole blood, collected in connection with sensitization to the hapten diphenylcyclopropenone (DPC). The receptors were gathered from a man between 50 and 59 years old with alopecia areata. Some clones in this sample may be carry-over from other donors' samples.

This clonotype has ten or more counts. The chain links TRBV21-1 to TRBJ1-5; TRBD1 is the table's D call and was not checked against the DNA. TRBV21-1 is a recognized pseudogene. The CDR3 runs 20 residues. The DNA for the CDR3 is TGTGCCAGCAGCAATCCAAGTACAGGGCGGGTTCGCTATAGCAATCAGCCCCAGCATTTT. It encodes CASSNPSTGRVRYSNQPQHF.

This clonotype was picked up many times. The chain carries TRBV29-1 and TRBJ1-1; D possibly corresponds to TRBD1 (6 bases). Germline V gives CDR1 SQVTM, CDR2 ANQGSEA. The CDR3 runs to 13 residues. V lost 3 bases and J 0 bases, leaving 8 bases between the germline ends. CDR3 DNA: TGCAGCGTTGACCGGGACATGAACACTGAAGCTTTCTTT. Amino acids: CSVDRDMNTEAFF.

The sample holds many counts of this clonotype. The chain is built from TRBV5-1 and TRBJ2-3; no firm D call. CDR3 length: 15 residues. V gave up 2 bases and J gave up 0 bases, with 10 bases separating them. In germline, CDR1 is SGHRS, CDR2 YFSETQ. The CDR3 here is CASSFSLMSTDTQYF. The CDR3 DNA reads TGCGCCAGCAGCTTTAGCCTGATGAGCACAGATACGCAGTATTTT.

The genes are TRBV13 and TRBJ2-4, with D hard to call. The germline CDR1 and CDR2 sequences are PRHDT and FYEKMQ (reference sequence). The CDR3 totals 11 residues. V was clipped by 5 bases and J by 8 bases, with 7 bases between them. The CDR3 protein is CASSRVDIQYF. Written as DNA, the CDR3 is TGTGCCAGCAGCCGGGTCGACATTCAGTACTTC. Complete variable domain (other parts from reference TRBV13 and TRBJ2-4): AAGVIQSPRHLIKEKRETATLKCYPIPRHDTVYWYQQGPGQDPQFLISFYEKMQSDKGSIPDRFSAQQFSDYHSELNMSSLELGDSALYFCASSRVDIQYFGAGTRLSVL.

This clonotype was detected many times. The chain links TRBV19 to TRBJ2-3, with D possibly TRBD2 on 5 matching bases. V gave up 7 bases and J gave up 4 bases, with 15 bases separating them. The germline V gene has CDR1 LNHDA and CDR2 SQIVND (reference sequence). There are 14 residues in the CDR3. The CDR3 nucleotides read TGTGCCAGTATTGGACTGGGAGCGGCAGATACGCAGTATTTT. Translation gives CASIGLGAADTQYF.

In this sample, this clonotype turned up a few times. V usage is TRBV20-1 and J usage is TRBJ2-5, with 10 bases identical to TRBD2. The CDR3 is made up of 14 amino acids. Germline CDR1 reads DFQATT; CDR2 reads SNEGSKA (reference sequence). CDR3 protein: CSVLAGAVSGTQYF. In nucleotides, the CDR3 is TGCAGCGTCCTAGCGGGAGCGGTCTCGGGGACCCAGTACTTC.

In this sample, this clonotype turned up many times. J is TRBJ1-4 and V is TRBV12-3 or TRBV12-4; D is unresolved. Trimming left V 3 bases short and J 4 bases short, with 12 bases between. This CDR3 is 15 amino acids long. The CDR3 DNA sequence: TGTGCCAGCAGTTTGGCGACGGGGATTAATGAAAAACTGTTTTTT. Encoded protein: CASSLATGINEKLFF.